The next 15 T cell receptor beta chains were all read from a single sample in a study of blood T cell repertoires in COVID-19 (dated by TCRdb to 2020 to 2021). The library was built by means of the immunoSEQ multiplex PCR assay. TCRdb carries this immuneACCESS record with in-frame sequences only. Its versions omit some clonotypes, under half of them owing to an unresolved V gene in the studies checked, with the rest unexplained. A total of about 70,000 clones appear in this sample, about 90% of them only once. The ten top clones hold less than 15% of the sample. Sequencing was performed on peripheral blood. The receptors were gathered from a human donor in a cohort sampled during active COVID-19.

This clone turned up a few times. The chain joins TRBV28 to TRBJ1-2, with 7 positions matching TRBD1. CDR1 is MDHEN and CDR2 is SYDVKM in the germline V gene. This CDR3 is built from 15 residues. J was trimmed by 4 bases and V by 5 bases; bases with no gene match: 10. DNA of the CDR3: TGTGCCAGCAGTCTCCACCGGGCAGGGGGCTATGGCTACACCTTC. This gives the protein CASSLHRAGGYGYTF.

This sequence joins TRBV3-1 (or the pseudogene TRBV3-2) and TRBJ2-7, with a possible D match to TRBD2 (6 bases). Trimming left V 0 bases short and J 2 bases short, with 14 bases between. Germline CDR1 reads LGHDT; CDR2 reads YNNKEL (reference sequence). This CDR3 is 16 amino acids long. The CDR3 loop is CASSQDWMAGTYEQYF. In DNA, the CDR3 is TGTGCCAGCAGCCAAGATTGGATGGCGGGGACCTACGAGCAGTACTTC.

The CDR3 region is CASSFAQGQTQYF. The CDR3 region has the DNA TGTGCCAGCAGCTTCGCGCAGGGTCAGACCCAGTACTTC. The V gene is TRBV5-6, the J gene TRBJ2-5, with D tentatively TRBD1 (5 bases). V was cut by 2 bases and J by 6 bases, with 11 bases left in between. The CDR3 sequence is 13 residues long. Germline values: CDR1 SGHDT, CDR2 YYEEEE.

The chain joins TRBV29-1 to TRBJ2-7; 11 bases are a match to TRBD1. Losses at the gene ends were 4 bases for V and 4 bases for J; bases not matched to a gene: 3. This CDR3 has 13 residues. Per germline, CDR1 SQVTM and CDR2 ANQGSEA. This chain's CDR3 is CSVGGQGGYEQYF. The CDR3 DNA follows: TGCAGCGTTGGGGGACAGGGGGGATACGAGCAGTACTTC.

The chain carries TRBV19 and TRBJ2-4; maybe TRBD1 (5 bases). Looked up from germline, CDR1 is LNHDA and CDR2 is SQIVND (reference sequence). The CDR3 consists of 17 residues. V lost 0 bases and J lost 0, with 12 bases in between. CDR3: CASSIDYRSLAKNIQYF. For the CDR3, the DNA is TGTGCCAGTAGTATAGACTACAGGTCCCTAGCCAAAAACATTCAGTACTTC.

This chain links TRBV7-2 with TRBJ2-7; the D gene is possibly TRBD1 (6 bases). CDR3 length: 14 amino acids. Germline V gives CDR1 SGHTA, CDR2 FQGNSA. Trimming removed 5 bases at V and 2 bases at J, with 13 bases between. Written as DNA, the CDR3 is TGTGCCAGCAGCGTACAGGGTTACACCTACGAGCAGTACTTC. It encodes CASSVQGYTYEQYF.

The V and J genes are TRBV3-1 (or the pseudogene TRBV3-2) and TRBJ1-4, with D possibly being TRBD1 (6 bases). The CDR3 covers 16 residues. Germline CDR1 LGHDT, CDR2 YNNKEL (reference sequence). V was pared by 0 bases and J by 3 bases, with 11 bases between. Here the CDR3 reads CASSQDRAGANEKLFF. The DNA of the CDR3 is TGTGCCAGCAGCCAAGATAGGGCAGGGGCTAATGAAAAACTGTTTTTT.

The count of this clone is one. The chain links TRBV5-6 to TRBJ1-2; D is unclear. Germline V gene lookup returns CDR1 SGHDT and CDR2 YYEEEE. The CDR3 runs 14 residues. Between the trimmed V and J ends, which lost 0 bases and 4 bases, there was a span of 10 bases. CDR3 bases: TGTGCCAGCAGCTTGGACGGGAGCGTCTATGGCTACACCTTC. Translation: CASSLDGSVYGYTF.

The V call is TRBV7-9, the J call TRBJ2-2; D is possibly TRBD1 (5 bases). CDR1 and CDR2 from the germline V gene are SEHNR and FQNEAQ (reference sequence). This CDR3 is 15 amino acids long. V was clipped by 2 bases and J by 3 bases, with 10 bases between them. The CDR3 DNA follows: TGTGCCAGCAGCTTACCGACAGAATACACCGGGGAGCTGTTTTTT. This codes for CASSLPTEYTGELFF. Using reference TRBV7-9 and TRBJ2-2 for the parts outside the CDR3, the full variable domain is DTGVSQNPRHKITKRGQNVTFRCDPISEHNRLYWYRQTLGQGPEFLTYFQNEAQLEKSRLLSDRFSAERPKGSFSTLEIQRTEQGDSAMYLCASSLPTEYTGELFFGEGSRLTVL.

The CDR3 here is CASDFIGGDLPPLHF. CDR3 sequence (DNA): TGTGCCAGCGACTTCATCGGGGGGGATCTGCCACCCCTCCACTTT. The chain is built from TRBV5-5 and TRBJ1-6; D may be TRBD1 (5 bases). The germline V and J ends were trimmed by 7 bases and 11 bases, with 22 bases remaining between them. Germline V CDR1 and CDR2: SGHKS, YYEKEE (reference sequence). This CDR3 spans 15 amino acids.

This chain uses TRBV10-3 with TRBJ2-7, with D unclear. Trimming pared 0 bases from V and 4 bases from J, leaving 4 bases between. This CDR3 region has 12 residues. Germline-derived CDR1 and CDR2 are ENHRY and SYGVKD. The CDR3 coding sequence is TGTGCCATCAGTGAGTCGTATTACGAGCAGTACTTC. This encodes CAISESYYEQYF.

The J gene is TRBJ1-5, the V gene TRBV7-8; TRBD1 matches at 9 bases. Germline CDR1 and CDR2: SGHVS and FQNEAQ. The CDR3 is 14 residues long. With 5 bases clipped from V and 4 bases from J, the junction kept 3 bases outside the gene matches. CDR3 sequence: CASSPGQGNQPQHF. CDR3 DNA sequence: TGTGCCAGCAGCCCGGGACAGGGAAATCAGCCCCAGCATTTT. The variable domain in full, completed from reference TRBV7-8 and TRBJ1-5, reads GAGVSQSPRYKVAKRGQDVALRCDPISGHVSLFWYQQALGQGPEFLTYFQNEAQLDKSGLPSDRFFAERPEGSVSTLKIQRTQQEDSAVYLCASSPGQGNQPQHFGDGTRLSIL.

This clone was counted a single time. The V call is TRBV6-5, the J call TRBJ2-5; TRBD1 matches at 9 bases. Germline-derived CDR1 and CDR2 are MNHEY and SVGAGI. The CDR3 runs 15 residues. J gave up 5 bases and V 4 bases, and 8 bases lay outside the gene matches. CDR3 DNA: TGTGCCAGCAGTTCGTCGGACAGGGGTGGGGAGACCCAGTACTTC. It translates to CASSSSDRGGETQYF.

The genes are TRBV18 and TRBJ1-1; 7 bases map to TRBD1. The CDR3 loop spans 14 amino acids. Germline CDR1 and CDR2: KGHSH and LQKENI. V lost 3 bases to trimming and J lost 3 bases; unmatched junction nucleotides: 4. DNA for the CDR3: TGTGCCAGCTCACCCACAGGGGTTGACACTGAAGCTTTCTTT. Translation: CASSPTGVDTEAFF.

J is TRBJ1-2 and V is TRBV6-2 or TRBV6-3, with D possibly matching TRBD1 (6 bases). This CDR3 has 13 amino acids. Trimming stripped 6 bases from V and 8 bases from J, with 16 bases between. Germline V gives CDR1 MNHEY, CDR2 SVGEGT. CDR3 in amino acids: CASSGQWADGYTF. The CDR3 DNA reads TGTGCCAGCAGCGGACAGTGGGCGGACGGCTACACCTTC.